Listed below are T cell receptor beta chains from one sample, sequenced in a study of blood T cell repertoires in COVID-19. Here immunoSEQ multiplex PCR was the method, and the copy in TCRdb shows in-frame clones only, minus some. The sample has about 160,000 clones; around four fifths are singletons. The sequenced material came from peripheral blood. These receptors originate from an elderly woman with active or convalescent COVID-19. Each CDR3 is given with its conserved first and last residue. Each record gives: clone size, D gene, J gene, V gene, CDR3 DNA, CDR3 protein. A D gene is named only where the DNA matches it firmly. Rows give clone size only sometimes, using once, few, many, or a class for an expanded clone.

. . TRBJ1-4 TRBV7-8 TGTGCCAGCAGCACGGACAGCTACGCAACTAATGAAAAACTGTTTTTT CASSTDSYATNEKLFF
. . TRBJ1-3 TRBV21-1 TGTGCCAGCAGCAAAGCCCCTCTCGGACAGGGTAGAAACACCATATATTTT CASSKAPLGQGRNTIYF
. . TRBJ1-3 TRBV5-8 TGTGCCAGCAGCTTGTTGACAGCCCTATATTTT CASSLLTALYF
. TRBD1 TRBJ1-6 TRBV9 TGTGCCAGCAGCGTAGGGGGACAGAATAATTCACCCCTCCACTTT CASSVGGQNNSPLHF
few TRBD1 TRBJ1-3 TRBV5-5 TGTGCCAGCAGCTTGTCATCGTCCCCTACAGGGGGCCCTGGAAACACCATATATTTT CASSLSSSPTGGPGNTIYF
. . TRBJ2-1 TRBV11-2 TGTGCCAGCAGCTTGGGCCCGGTGGAGCAGTTCTTC CASSLGPVEQFF
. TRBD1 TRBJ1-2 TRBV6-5 TGTGCCAGCAGTTACGGGACAGGGGACTATGGCTACACCTTC CASSYGTGDYGYTF
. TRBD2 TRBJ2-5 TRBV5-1 TGCGCCAGCAGCGCCGAACTAGCGGGGGGGCCAGAGACCCAGTACTTC CASSAELAGGPETQYF
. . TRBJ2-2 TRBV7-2 TGTGCCAGCAGTTCCCAGGCAGGCGCCGGGGAGCTGTTTTTT CASSSQAGAGELFF
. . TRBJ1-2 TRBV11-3 TGTGCCAGCAGCTGCGTGGGGGCCCTAAAGGGCTACACCTTC CASSCVGALKGYTF
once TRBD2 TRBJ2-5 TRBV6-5 TGTGCCAGCAGCTATAGCGGGGGGGGGACCCAGTACTTC CASSYSGGGTQYF
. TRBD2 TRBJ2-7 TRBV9 TGTGCCAGCAGCGTAGGTCCTAGCGGGGGAGGCTACGAGCAGTACTTC CASSVGPSGGGYEQYF
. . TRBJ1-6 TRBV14 TGTGCCAGCAGCCAAGTCAGGGGTGAATCACCCCTCCACTTT CASSQVRGESPLHF
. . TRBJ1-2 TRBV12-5 TGTGCTAGTGGTTTGGGCCTGACAGGCGACCCCAACTATGGCTACACCTTC CASGLGLTGDPNYGYTF
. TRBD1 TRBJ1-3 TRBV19 TGTGCCAGTACGACCCAGGGGGGAACTGGAAACACCATATATTTT CASTTQGGTGNTIYF
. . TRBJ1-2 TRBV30 TGTGCCTGGAGTGATCAGGGGCCCGGCGGCTACACCTTC CAWSDQGPGGYTF
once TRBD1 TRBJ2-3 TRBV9 TGTGCCAGCAGCGCCATACAGGGGGAGAGCACAGATACGCAGTATTTT CASSAIQGESTDTQYF
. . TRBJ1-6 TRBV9 TGTGCCAGCAGCTCCGGGACTCTTAATTCACCCCTCCACTTT CASSSGTLNSPLHF
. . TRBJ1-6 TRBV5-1 TGCGCCAGCAACGCAGGGGATGCGTCCTATAATTCACCCCTCCACTTT CASNAGDASYNSPLHF
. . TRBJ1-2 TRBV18 TGTGCCAGCTCACGGGCCGTAGAAAAGGCCGACACCTTC CASSRAVEKADTF
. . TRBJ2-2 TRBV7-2 TGTGCCAGCAGCTTTTCGGGGACCGGGGAGCTGTTTTTT CASSFSGTGELFF
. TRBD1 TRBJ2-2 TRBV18 TGTGCCAGCTCACCAGTCGGGACAGCCAACACCGGGGAGCTGTTTTTT CASSPVGTANTGELFF
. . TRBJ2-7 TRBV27 TGTGCCAGCAGTTTCGGAGGCCCGGGGGAGCAGTACTTC CASSFGGPGEQYF
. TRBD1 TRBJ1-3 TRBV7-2 TGTGCCAGCAGCTTGGGACAGGGGCCTGGAAACACCATATATTTT CASSLGQGPGNTIYF
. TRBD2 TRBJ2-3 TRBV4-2 TGTGCCAGCAGCCAAGAGGGCGGTAGCGGGGGCCGAGGTAGCACAGATACGCAGTATTTT CASSQEGGSGGRGSTDTQYF
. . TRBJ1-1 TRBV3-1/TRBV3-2 TGTGCCAGCAGCGAAGAGACGGGGACTGAAGCTTTCTTT CASSEETGTEAFF
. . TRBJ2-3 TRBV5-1 TGCGCCAGCAGCTTGGTGGGGCCAGGGGCATTCGGAAATACGCAGTATTTT CASSLVGPGAFGNTQYF
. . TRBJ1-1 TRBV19 TGTGCCAGTACCCGGTCAGGGTTGAACACTGAAGCTTTCTTT CASTRSGLNTEAFF
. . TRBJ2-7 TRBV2 TGTGCCGGAAACCCGAATCTGGTTGCAGGAGAGCAGTACTTC CAGNPNLVAGEQYF
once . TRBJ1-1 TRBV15 TGTGCCACCAGCGTAACGGGACAAATCGACACTGAAGCTTTCTTT CATSVTGQIDTEAFF
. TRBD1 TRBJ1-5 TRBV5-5 TGTGCCAGCAGCTTGGGGGACCCCGGGACAGGCATCAATCAGCCCCAGCATTTT CASSLGDPGTGINQPQHF
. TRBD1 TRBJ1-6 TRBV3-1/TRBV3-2 TGTGCCAGCAGCCAAGTCCACAGGGGAGATTCACCCCTCCACTTT CASSQVHRGDSPLHF
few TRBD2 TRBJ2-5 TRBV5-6 TGTGCCAGCAGCTTGGCTACTAGCGGGGAAGAGACCCAGTACTTC CASSLATSGEETQYF
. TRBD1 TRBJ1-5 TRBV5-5 TGTGCCAGCAGCCCATGGACAGGGGGCGTAAGTCAGCCCCAGCATTTT CASSPWTGGVSQPQHF
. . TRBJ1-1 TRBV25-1 TGTGCCAGCAGTGGAGTTAAGTGGAACACTGAAGCTTTCTTT CASSGVKWNTEAFF
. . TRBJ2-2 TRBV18 TGTGCCAGCTCAACCCTAAGTGCCGGGGAGCTGTTTTTT CASSTLSAGELFF
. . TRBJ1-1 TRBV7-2 TGTGCCAGCAGCTTACAGGAGAACACTGAAGCTTTCTTT CASSLQENTEAFF
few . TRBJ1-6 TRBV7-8 TGTGCCAGCAGCTTTGGAGGGAGGGGATTTAATTCACCCCTCCACTTT CASSFGGRGFNSPLHF
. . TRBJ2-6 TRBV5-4 TGTGCCAGCAGCTTGGGGGGGGCTGGGGCCAACGTCCTGACTTTC CASSLGGAGANVLTF
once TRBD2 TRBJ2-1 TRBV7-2 TGTGCCAGCAGCTTCTTCAGGAGCGGGGGGGACAATGAGCAGTTCTTC CASSFFRSGGDNEQFF
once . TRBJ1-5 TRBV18 TGTGCCAGCTCACTTGGACAGAGGGCAGGCAATCAGCCCCAGCATTTT CASSLGQRAGNQPQHF
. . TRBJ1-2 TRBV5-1 TGCGCCAGCAGCTTGATCGCTGGACAGCGAGATGGCTACACCTTC CASSLIAGQRDGYTF
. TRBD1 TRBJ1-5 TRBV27 TGTGCCAGCAGTCCACGACAGGGTTTGGACCGGGGAAGCAATCAGCCCCAGCATTTT CASSPRQGLDRGSNQPQHF
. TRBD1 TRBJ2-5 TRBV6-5 TGTGCCAGCAGTACACCCTTGGGACAGCAAGAGACCCAGTACTTC CASSTPLGQQETQYF
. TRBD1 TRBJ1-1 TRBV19 TGTGCCAGTAGTCAGGACAGGCTAATGAACACTGAAGCTTTCTTT CASSQDRLMNTEAFF